The 5 T cell receptor beta chains in this list originate from one sample, sequenced in a study of cytomegalovirus exposure and HLA in healthy donors. Amplification used 60 Vbeta primers and 13 Jbeta primers. Profiled with immunoSEQ multiplex PCR; TCRdb holds only in-frame clones, not every one. This repertoire shows roughly 140,000 clones, 64% found once; its top ten account for around 2.9%. The source material was PBMCs. The receptor set was obtained from a woman aged 30 to 39 in good health and CMV-seropositive.

The rearrangement uses TRBV5-1 and TRBJ2-6; D possibly corresponds to TRBD2 (5 bases). Trimming pared 2 bases from V and 0 bases from J, leaving 12 bases between. Per the germline V gene, CDR1 is SGHRS and CDR2 is YFSETQ. The CDR3 is 17 amino acids. The DNA for the CDR3 is TGCGCCAGCAGCTTTGTCACGGGGTTCTCTGGGGCCAACGTCCTGACTTTC. Translated: CASSFVTGFSGANVLTF.

This chain uses TRBV7-9 with TRBJ2-1, with a possible D match to TRBD2 (6 bases). CDR3 length equals 14 residues. V lost 1 base and J 5 bases, leaving 9 bases between the germline ends. Germline V gene data show CDR1 as SEHNR and CDR2 as FQNEAQ (reference sequence). This chain's CDR3 is CASSLVGGNNEQFF. The CDR3 DNA sequence: TGTGCCAGCAGCTTAGTGGGGGGAAACAATGAGCAGTTCTTC.

The chain links TRBV5-1 to TRBJ1-1, with TRBD1 identical over 8 bases. Germline V gives CDR1 SGHRS, CDR2 YFSETQ. This CDR3 is 15 amino acids long. V shed 4 bases, J shed 1 base, and the junction held 6 bases outside the gene matches. This CDR3 is CASSIRGQENTEAFF. CDR3 bases: TGCGCCAGCAGCATCAGGGGACAGGAGAACACTGAAGCTTTCTTT.

The V and J genes are TRBV15 and TRBJ2-7, with D perhaps matching TRBD1 (6 bases). Trimming shortened V by 0 bases and J by 7 bases, and 19 bases separated the two germline ends. CDR1 is LNHNV and CDR2 is YYDKDF in the germline V gene (reference sequence). This CDR3 comprises 16 residues. CDR3 nucleotide sequence: TGTGCCACCAGCAGAGAATTAAGGGACAAAACGGGGGAGCAGTACTTC. Encoded protein: CATSRELRDKTGEQYF.

This clone ranks as medium-sized. Other DNA sequences in the same sample also yield this CDR3. The J gene is TRBJ1-5, the V gene TRBV4-1; tentatively, D is TRBD1 (5 bases). Between the trimmed V and J ends, which lost 1 base and 2 bases, there was a span of 9 bases. Germline V CDR1 and CDR2: MGHRA, YSYEKL. CDR3 size: 15 residues. CDR3 nucleotides: TGCGCCAGCAGCCAAGTAGGGGCAGGCAATCAGCCCCAGCATTTT. It specifies CASSQVGAGNQPQHF.